This passage covers 17 T cell receptor beta chains from one sample sequenced in a study of blood T cell repertoires in COVID-19. Measured with immunoSEQ multiplex PCR; TCRdb has only the in-frame clones, and not every one. The data show roughly 69,000 clones, 80% to 90% seen once. Sequencing input: PBMCs or T cells enriched from blood (not recorded which). Source of these receptors: a middle-aged woman with acute COVID-19.

The chain carries TRBV20-1 and TRBJ2-7; 11 nucleotides match TRBD2. The CDR3 spans 16 residues. Germline V CDR1 and CDR2: DFQATT, SNEGSKA (reference sequence). V shed 3 bases, J shed 4 bases, and the junction held 11 bases outside the gene matches. The CDR3 DNA is TGCAGTGCTAGTTCCCCCCTAGCGGGAGGAGAGTACGAGCAGTACTTC. Translating it yields CSASSPLAGGEYEQYF.

The sample holds one count of this clone. The chain combines TRBV12-3 or TRBV12-4 with TRBJ2-3; D unclear. The V end was cut by 5 bases, the J end by 8 bases, with 11 bases between. The CDR3 is made up of 12 amino acids. The CDR3 region is CASSPQVGTQYF. Here the CDR3 DNA reads TGTGCCAGCAGTCCCCAGGTGGGTACGCAGTATTTT.

The chain uses TRBV11-3 and TRBJ2-1; 7 bases align to TRBD1. The ends lost 1 base at V and 6 bases at J; junction bases unmatched: 0. CDR1 and CDR2 from the germline V gene are SGHNT and YENEEA. The CDR3 runs to 13 residues. DNA for the CDR3: TGTGCCAGCAGCTTAGGGGACAGCAATGAGCAGTTCTTC. Residues: CASSLGDSNEQFF.

The genes are TRBV24-1 and TRBJ2-1, with a weak D call TRBD1 (6 bases). V was cut by 3 bases and J by 0 bases, with 11 bases left in between. The V gene's germline CDR1 is KGHDR and CDR2 SFDVKD. This CDR3 spans 16 amino acids. The CDR3 region has the DNA TGTGCCACCAGTGATCCGGACAGTTCCTCCTACAATGAGCAGTTCTTC. Translated: CATSDPDSSSYNEQFF.

The table lists this clone with a few counts. The chain recombines TRBV7-9 with TRBJ2-1, with TRBD2 matching over 7 bases. The CDR3 spans 16 residues. Losses at the gene ends were 1 base for V and 4 bases for J; bases not matched to a gene: 7. In germline, CDR1 is SEHNR, CDR2 FQNEAQ (reference sequence). The CDR3 spells CASSLVGTTPYNEQFF. The CDR3 DNA reads as TGTGCCAGCAGCTTAGTTGGGACTACCCCTTACAATGAGCAGTTCTTC.

This clone has only one observation. V is TRBV14 and J is TRBJ2-1; 9 bases agree with TRBD2. Germline V lookup: CDR1 SGHDN, CDR2 FVKESK. This CDR3 has 17 amino acids. Trimming removed 3 bases from V and 2 bases from J; junction bases left unmatched: 8. CDR3 DNA sequence: TGTGCCAGCAGCCACACTTTAGCGGGAGTTCCCTACAATGAGCAGTTCTTC. Translating gives CASSHTLAGVPYNEQFF.

The gene calls are TRBV7-3 and TRBJ2-1; 12 bases match TRBD2. Germline V lookup: CDR1 SGHTA, CDR2 FQGTGA. With 5 bases clipped from V and 9 bases from J, the junction kept 11 bases outside the gene matches. The CDR3 covers 16 residues. CDR3: CASSPGLAGIGSEQFF. The DNA of the CDR3 is TGTGCCAGCAGCCCAGGACTAGCGGGAATCGGCAGTGAGCAGTTCTTC.

This chain joins TRBV23-1 and TRBJ1-2; D uncertain. TRBV23-1 is known as an ORF, though its function is uncertain. CDR3 size: 10 residues. Between the trimmed V and J ends, which lost 8 bases and 6 bases, there was a span of 7 bases. The CDR3 loop is CASPPHGYTF. The CDR3 coding sequence is TGCGCCAGCCCTCCCCATGGCTACACCTTC.

In its sample, this clone was seen once. The chain is built from TRBV3-1 (or the pseudogene TRBV3-2) and TRBJ2-2; 7 nucleotides match TRBD2. CDR1 and CDR2 from the germline V gene are LGHDT and YNNKEL (reference sequence). This CDR3 is 18 amino acids long. J gave up 5 bases and V 0 bases, and 12 bases lay outside the gene matches. CDR3 nucleotide sequence: TGTGCCAGCAGCCAAGATCTAGCGGTCACCCAGGGAACCGGGGAGCTGTTTTTT. Amino acid sequence: CASSQDLAVTQGTGELFF.

The chain employs TRBV19 and TRBJ1-5, with D perhaps TRBD1 (5 bases). Trimming took 3 bases from V and 6 from J, leaving 18 bases between them. There are 16 residues in the CDR3. The V gene's germline CDR1 is LNHDA and CDR2 SQIVND (reference sequence). The CDR3 bases are TGTGCCAGTAGTATTTTACAGCGGGACCTTCTTCAGCCCCAGCATTTT. Translation: CASSILQRDLLQPQHF.

The rearrangement joins TRBV11-2 to TRBJ1-2; 7 bases agree with TRBD1. The CDR3 totals 12 residues. V gave up 5 bases and J gave up 12 bases; unmatched junction bases: 9. Germline CDR1 and CDR2: SGHAT and FQNNGV. The CDR3 sequence is CASSGGTAFDTF. CDR3 DNA: TGTGCCAGCAGCGGGGGGACAGCCTTCGACACCTTC.

This chain links TRBV27 with TRBJ2-7, with a tentative D call TRBD2 (7 bases). CDR1 and CDR2 (germline): MNHEY, SMNVEV (reference sequence). The length of the CDR3 is 15 residues. The ends were cut back, 0 bases at V and 2 bases at J, with 11 bases in the middle. CDR3 region: CASSLSGGRPYEQYF. CDR3 DNA sequence: TGTGCCAGCAGTTTATCGGGGGGGCGACCCTACGAGCAGTACTTC.

The rearrangement joins TRBV5-5 to TRBJ1-2; 8 bases line up with TRBD1. V lost 4 bases and J lost 5; bases outside the gene matches: 10. The CDR3 loop spans 15 amino acids. The germline V gene has CDR1 SGHKS and CDR2 YYEKEE (reference sequence). The chain's CDR3 is CASSRGTGGEYGYTF. The CDR3 DNA follows: TGTGCCAGCAGCCGGGGGACAGGTGGAGAGTATGGCTACACCTTC.

CDR3 residues: CASSWGIEQFF. CDR3 nucleotides: TGTGCCAGCAGTTGGGGCATTGAGCAGTTCTTC. The J gene is TRBJ2-1, the V gene TRBV27, with a weak D call TRBD1 (5 bases). The germline V gene encodes CDR1 MNHEY and CDR2 SMNVEV (reference sequence). The CDR3 sequence is 11 residues long. The V and J ends lost 4 bases and 9 bases respectively, with 7 bases between them.

A few counts support this clone. The J gene is TRBJ1-2, the V gene TRBV12-3 or TRBV12-4; D remains ambiguous. Between the trimmed V and J ends, which lost 1 base and 2 bases, there was a span of 5 bases. This CDR3 is 13 amino acids long. DNA of the CDR3: TGTGCCAGCAGTTTAGGAGGGAACTATGGCTACACCTTC. This codes for CASSLGGNYGYTF.

The CDR3 is CASSIGRGAYNEQFF. CDR3 sequence (DNA): TGTGCCAGTAGTATCGGACGGGGGGCCTACAATGAGCAGTTCTTC. The chain joins TRBV19 to TRBJ2-1; 7 bases are shared with TRBD2. J was trimmed by 2 bases and V by 3 bases; bases with no gene match: 4. This CDR3 has 15 amino acids. The germline gives CDR1 LNHDA, CDR2 SQIVND (reference sequence).

This chain uses TRBV10-3 with TRBJ2-2; D is possibly TRBD2 (5 bases). CDR3 size: 18 residues. Germline CDR1 and CDR2: ENHRY and SYGVKD. V shed 5 bases and J shed 2 bases, with 21 bases lying between them. The CDR3 reads CAISLDGKTKINTGELFF. DNA for the CDR3: TGTGCCATCAGTCTCGACGGGAAAACTAAGATCAACACCGGGGAGCTGTTTTTT.